This T cell receptor (beta chain) comes out of a study of blood T cells in healthy people across ages. The sample providers were healthy Caucasian people from Russia, aged about 6 to 90. There are many counts of this clonotype. Its antigen remains unknown. A J-beta primer mix and a sample-barcoded 5' primer were used in a second PCR of roughly 6 to 11 cycles. All samples gave at least 2.5 million CDR3-containing paired-end reads. Each CDR3 protein is one row after TCRdb ran MiXCR on the 5' RACE reads. The data hold more than 1,400,000 distinct CDR3 sequences, with around two fifths observed a single time. Germline V gives CDR1 ENHRY, CDR2 SYGVKD. V was shortened by 3 bases and J by 5 bases, with 5 bases between the two germline ends. The CDR3 runs 11 residues. Study-level points and caveats: Estimates of total diversity, which came from one million sequenced T cells, were considered to be underestimates. Unsorted PBMCs ruled out conclusive naive versus antigen-experienced comparison.

The sequencing input was blood. This TCR was recovered from a woman between 18 and 29 years old in good health. The chain links TRBV10-3 to TRBJ2-7; no definite D call. Here the CDR3 reads CAISDGDEQYF. The CDR3 DNA sequence: TGTGCCATCAGTGATGGAGACGAGCAGTACTTC.